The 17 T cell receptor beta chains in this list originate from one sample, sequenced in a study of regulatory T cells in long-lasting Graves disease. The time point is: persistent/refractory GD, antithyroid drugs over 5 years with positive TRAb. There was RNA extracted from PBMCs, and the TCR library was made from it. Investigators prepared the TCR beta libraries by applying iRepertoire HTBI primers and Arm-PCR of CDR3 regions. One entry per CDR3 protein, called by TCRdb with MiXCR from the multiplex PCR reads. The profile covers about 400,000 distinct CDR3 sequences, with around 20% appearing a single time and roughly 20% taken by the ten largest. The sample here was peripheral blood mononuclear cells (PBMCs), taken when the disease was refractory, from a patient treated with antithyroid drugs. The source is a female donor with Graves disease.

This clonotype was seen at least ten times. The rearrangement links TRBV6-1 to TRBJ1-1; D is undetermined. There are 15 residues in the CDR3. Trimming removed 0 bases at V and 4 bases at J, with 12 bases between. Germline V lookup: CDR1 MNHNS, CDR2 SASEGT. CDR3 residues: CASSEASGSGTEAFF. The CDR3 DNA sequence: TGTGCCAGCAGTGAAGCATCCGGTTCTGGCACTGAAGCTTTCTTT.

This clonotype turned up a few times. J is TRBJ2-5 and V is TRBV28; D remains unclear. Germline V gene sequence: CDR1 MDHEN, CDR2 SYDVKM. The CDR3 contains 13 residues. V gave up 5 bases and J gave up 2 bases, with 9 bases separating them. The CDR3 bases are TGTGCCAGCAGTATCGTATCTCAAGAGACCCAGTACTTC. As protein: CASSIVSQETQYF. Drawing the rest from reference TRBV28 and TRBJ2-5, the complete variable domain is DVKVTQSSRYLVKRTGEKVFLECVQDMDHENMFWYRQDPGLGLRLIYFSYDVKMKEKGDIPEGYSVSREKKERFSLILESASTNQTSMYLCASSIVSQETQYFGPGTRLLVL.

The CDR3 is CASKDYHRETQYF. CDR3 coding DNA: TGTGCCAGCAAGGACTACCATCGGGAGACCCAGTACTTC. This chain links TRBV5-5 with TRBJ2-5; TRBD2 is a possible D gene (6 bases). The germline V gene has CDR1 SGHKS and CDR2 YYEKEE (reference sequence). V was pared by 6 bases and J by 5 bases, with 14 bases between. CDR3 length: 13 residues. The entire variable domain, with the rest obtained from reference TRBV5-5 and TRBJ2-5, is as follows: DAGVTQSPTHLIKTRGQQVTLRCSPISGHKSVSWYQQVLGQGPQFIFQYYEKEERGRGNFPDRFSARQFPNYSSELNVNALLLGDSALYLCASKDYHRETQYFGPGTRLLVL.

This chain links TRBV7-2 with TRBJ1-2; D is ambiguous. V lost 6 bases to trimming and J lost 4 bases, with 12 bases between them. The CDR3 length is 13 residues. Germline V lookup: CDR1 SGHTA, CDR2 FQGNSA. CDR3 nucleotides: TGTGCCAGCAGTTTTGAATGGGGCTATGGCTACACCTTC. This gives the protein CASSFEWGYGYTF.

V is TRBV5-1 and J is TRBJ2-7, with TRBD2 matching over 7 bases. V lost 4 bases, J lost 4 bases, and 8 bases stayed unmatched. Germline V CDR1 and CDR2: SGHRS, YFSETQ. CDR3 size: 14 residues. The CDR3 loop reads CASSRGLDGYEQYF. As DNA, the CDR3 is TGCGCCAGCAGCCGCGGACTAGACGGGTACGAGCAGTACTTC.

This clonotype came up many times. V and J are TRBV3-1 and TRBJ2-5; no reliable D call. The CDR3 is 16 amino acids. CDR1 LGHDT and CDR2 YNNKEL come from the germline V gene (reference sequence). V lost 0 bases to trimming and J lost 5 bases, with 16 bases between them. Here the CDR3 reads CASSQEWSENGETQYF. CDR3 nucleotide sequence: TGTGCCAGCAGCCAAGAGTGGTCCGAAAACGGGGAGACCCAGTACTTC.

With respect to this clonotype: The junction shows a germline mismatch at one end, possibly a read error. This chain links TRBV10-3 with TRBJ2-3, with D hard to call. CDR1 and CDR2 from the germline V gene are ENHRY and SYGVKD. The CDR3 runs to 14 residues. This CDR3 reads CASSRTTSTDTQYF. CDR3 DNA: TGTGCCAGCAGTAGAACCACTAGCACAGATACGCAGTATTTT.

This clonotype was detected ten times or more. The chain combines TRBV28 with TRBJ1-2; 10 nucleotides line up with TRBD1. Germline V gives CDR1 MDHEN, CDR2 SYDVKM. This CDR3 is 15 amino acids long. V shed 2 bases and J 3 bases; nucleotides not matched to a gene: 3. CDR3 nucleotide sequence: TGTGCCAGCAGTTTAGGGACAGGGGTTTACTATGGCTACACCTTC. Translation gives CASSLGTGVYYGYTF.

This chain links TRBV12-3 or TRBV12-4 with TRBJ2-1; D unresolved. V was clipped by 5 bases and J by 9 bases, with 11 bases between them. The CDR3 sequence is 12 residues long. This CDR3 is CASSVTAVEQFF. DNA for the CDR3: TGTGCCAGCAGTGTTACGGCGGTTGAGCAGTTCTTC.

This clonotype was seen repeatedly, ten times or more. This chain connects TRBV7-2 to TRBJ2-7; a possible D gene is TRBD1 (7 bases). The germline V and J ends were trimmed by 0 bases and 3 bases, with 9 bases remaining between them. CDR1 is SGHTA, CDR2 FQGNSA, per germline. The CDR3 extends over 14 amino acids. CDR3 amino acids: CASSLARGDYEQYF. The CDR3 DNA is TGTGCCAGCAGCTTAGCCAGGGGGGACTACGAGCAGTACTTC.

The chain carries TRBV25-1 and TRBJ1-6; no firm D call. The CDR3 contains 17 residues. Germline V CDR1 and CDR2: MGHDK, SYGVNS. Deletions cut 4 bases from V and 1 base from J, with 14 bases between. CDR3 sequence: CASSGGWGLSYNSPLHF. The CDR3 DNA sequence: TGTGCCAGCAGTGGGGGTTGGGGTCTTTCCTATAATTCACCCCTCCACTTT.

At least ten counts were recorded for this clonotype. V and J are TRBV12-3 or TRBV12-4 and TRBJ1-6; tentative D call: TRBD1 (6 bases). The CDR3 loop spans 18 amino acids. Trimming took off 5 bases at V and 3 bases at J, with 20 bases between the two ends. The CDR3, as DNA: TGTGCCAGCAGTCCCGAGGCCCAGGGGTTTGGCTATAATTCACCCCTCCACTTT. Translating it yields CASSPEAQGFGYNSPLHF.

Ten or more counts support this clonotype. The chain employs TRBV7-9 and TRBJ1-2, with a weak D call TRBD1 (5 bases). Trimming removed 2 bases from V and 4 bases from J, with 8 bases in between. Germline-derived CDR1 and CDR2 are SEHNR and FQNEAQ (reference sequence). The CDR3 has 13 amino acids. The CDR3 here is CASSLSGLYGYTF. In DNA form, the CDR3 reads TGTGCCAGCAGCTTATCGGGACTCTATGGCTACACCTTC.

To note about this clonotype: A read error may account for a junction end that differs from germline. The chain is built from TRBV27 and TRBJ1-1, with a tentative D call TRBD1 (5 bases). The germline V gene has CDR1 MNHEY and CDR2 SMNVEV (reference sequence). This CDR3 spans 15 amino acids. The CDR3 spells CANSLSWGGDTEAFF. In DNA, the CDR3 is TGTGCCAACAGTTTATCGTGGGGCGGGGACACTGAAGCTTTCTTT.

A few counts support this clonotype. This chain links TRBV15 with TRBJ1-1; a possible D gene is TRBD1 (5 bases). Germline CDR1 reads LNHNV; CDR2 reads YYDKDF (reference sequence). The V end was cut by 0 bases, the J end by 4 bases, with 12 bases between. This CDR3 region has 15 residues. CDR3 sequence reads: CATSREGVGLTEAFF. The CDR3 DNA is TGTGCCACCAGCAGAGAGGGGGTAGGTCTCACTGAAGCTTTCTTT. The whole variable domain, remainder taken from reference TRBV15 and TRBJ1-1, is DAMVIQNPRYQVTQFGKPVTLSCSQTLNHNVMYWYQQKSSQAPKLLFHYYDKDFNNEADTPDNFQSRRPNTSFCFLDIRSPGLGDTAMYLCATSREGVGLTEAFFGQGTRLTVV.

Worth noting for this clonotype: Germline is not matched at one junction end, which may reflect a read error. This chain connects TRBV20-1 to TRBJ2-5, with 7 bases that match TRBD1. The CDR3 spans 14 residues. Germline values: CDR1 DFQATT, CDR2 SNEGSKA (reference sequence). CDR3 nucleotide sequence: TGCAGTGCCGGGGCCCTAGGGGGCCAAGGGACCCAGTACTTC. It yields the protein CSAGALGGQGTQYF.

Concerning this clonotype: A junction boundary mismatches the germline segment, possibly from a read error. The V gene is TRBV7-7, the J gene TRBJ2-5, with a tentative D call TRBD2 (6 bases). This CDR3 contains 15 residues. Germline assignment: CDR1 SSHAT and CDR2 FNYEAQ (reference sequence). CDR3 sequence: CASSLGGGLGETQYF. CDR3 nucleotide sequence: TGTGCTAGCAGCTTGGGTGGGGGACTCGGGGAGACCCAGTACTTC.